Sequencing of this TCR beta chain was carried out in a study of T cell responses to AZD1222 COVID-19 vaccine (dated by TCRdb to about 2021). Background on the whole study: Because spike-specific TCR depth and breadth did not differ between the two schedules, AZD1222 recipients who got a second dose at roughly 4 weeks were pooled with those who got a second dose at roughly 12 weeks. A total of just over 230 trial participants underwent TCR sequencing, of whom 207 had received two doses of AZD1222 and about 26 had received two doses of the MenACWY control vaccine. Trial participants were enrolled by age into 18-55, 56-69 and 70-plus year subgroups, with approximately 150, 30 and 60 TCR-sequenced participants respectively.

The time point label on this specimen signifies: baseline before first vaccination. Vaccinee samples came from UK trials COV001 and COV002, including a single-blind randomized controlled phase 2/3 trial of AZD1222 (ChAdOx1 nCoV-19) in healthy adults. For TCRbeta chain sequencing, PBMC samples from trial participants were taken at day 0 and at day 28 after the second dose. The CDR3 regions of human TCRbeta chains were analyzed by immunosequencing. Per the authors' processing: Repertoire TCRs were matched against a reference library of SARS-CoV-2-specific TCRs generated with the MIRA antigen-specificity platform. Breadth was defined as the fraction of unique TCRs that were SARS-CoV-2-associated. Depth was defined as the fraction of total T cells that were SARS-CoV-2-associated. Using the MIRA data, each spike-specific TCR was assigned both to the spike region to which the TCR was reactive and to a CD4 or CD8 class. Log10-transformed breadth and depth values were compared by one-way ANOVA with Sidak's multiple comparisons tests. TCRdb took over this immuneACCESS table, retaining in-frame rearrangements with V and J assigned. Such tables are incomplete; in checked studies, under half of the missing clones stem from an unresolved V gene, and the remainder is unexplained. For V, J and clone size, that table is used; D and trimming come from the DNA. Present in this sample are about 160,000 clones, around 91% of which were seen just once. The ten largest clones capture approximately 6.9% of the sample.

As regards this clone: There is no known antigen for this receptor. Per-base quality was not reported, and no clone a single base away is much larger than it.

Germline trimming: 5 bases from V, 8 bases from J; junction bases outside gene matches: 7. Inclusive of the bounding cysteine and phenylalanine, the CDR3 is 15 residues long. The CDR3 DNA has 45 bases and is translated from base 1. Looking up the germline V gene (reference sequence) yields CDR1 LNHNV and CDR2 YYDKDF. The research as a whole found: Because no samples from the day 14 peak response were available, repertoires could be characterized only after the peak T cell response. The 56-69-year group was small, and its depth increase did not reach significance, likely because of low power. Participants were mostly white British and included more females than males, and it was suggested by the authors that clonal diversity may have been underestimated. Reportedly, almost half of the unique spike-specific TCRs recognized epitopes lying outside the regions that are mutated in the B.1.351 and B.1.1.7 variants. A significant rise in spike-specific TCR breadth and depth was observed after two AZD1222 doses relative to day 0 and relative to MenACWY recipients. Conclusions about previously exposed vaccinees are limited, since just six or seven AZD1222 recipients were seropositive for SARS-CoV-2 at baseline. Vaccine-associated CD4 TCRs spanned the whole spike protein, with dominant responses in regions 160-218 and 743-854.

This receptor was identified in an adult in good health. The sample consisted of peripheral blood, taken on day 0 of AZD1222 vaccination. Recombination joined TRBV15 with TRBJ2-1, with 12 bases aligning to TRBD2. The DNA is TGTGCCACCAGCGGAACTAGCGGGGGGACCCATGAGCAGTTCTTC. Translated, it reads CATSGTSGGTHEQFF.